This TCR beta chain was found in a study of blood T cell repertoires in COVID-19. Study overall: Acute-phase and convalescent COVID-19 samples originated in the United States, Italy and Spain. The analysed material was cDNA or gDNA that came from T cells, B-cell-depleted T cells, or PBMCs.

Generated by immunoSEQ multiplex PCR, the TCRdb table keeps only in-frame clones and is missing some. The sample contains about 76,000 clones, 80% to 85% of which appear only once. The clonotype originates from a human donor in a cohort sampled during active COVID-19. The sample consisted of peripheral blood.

The CDR3 protein is CASTTGPNTEAFF. CDR3 in DNA: TGTGCCAGCACCACCGGTCCGAACACTGAAGCTTTCTTT. V gene TRBV27 combines with J gene TRBJ1-1, with D hard to call. The ends were cut back, 7 bases at V and 1 base at J, with 10 bases in the middle. Germline CDR1 MNHEY, CDR2 SMNVEV (reference sequence). CDR3 length: 13 amino acids.